Listed below are T cell receptor beta chains from one sample, sequenced in a study of shared clonotypes between healthy human individuals. TCRdb's table, derived via immunoSEQ multiplex PCR, lists solely in-frame clones and lacks some. The sample yields about 2.4 million clones, approximately 93% seen once. Material: naive CD4+ T cells from PBMCs. The receptors derive from a man in his late teens or twenties in good health. Some clones in this sample may be carry-over from other donors' samples. Both conserved end residues are part of each CDR3. A D gene is named only where the DNA matches it firmly. Clone sizes are given selectively: once, few, many, or a class where the clone is expanded.

.,TRBJ2-1,TRBD2,TRBV5-1,TGCGCCAGCAGCTTGGCAGGGGGTGTTGGTAATAGCGGGAGTGGGCGGCAGTTCTTC,CASSLAGGVGNSGSGRQFF
.,TRBJ2-1,.,TRBV9,TGTGCCAGCAGCCTCGTGGCTACTTACAATGAGCAGTTCTTC,CASSLVATYNEQFF
.,TRBJ2-2,.,TRBV2,TGTGCCAGCAGTGATCCTTGGCAGGGGAACACCGGGGAGCTGTTTTTT,CASSDPWQGNTGELFF
.,TRBJ2-7,TRBD2,TRBV4-2,TGTGCCAGCAGCCAAGGTGGGGCGGGAGGGAACGAGCAGTACTTC,CASSQGGAGGNEQYF
.,TRBJ2-4,TRBD2,TRBV4-2,TGTGCCAGCAGCCAAGATCCCCAGCGGGGAAAAAACATTCAGTACTTC,CASSQDPQRGKNIQYF
.,TRBJ2-7,.,TRBV27,TGTGCCAGCAAACAGGGCGGGAATACCTACGAGCAGTACTTC,CASKQGGNTYEQYF
.,TRBJ1-2,TRBD1,TRBV28,TGTGCCAGCATTGGGTCCGGGACAGGGGATGTATTCTATGGCTACACCTTC,CASIGSGTGDVFYGYTF
.,TRBJ2-1,.,TRBV11-3,TGTGCCAGCAGCTTACGTAGCTCCTACAATGAGCAGTTCTTC,CASSLRSSYNEQFF
few,TRBJ2-7,.,TRBV28,TGTGCCAGCAGTTTGGGGGACGAGCAGTACTTC,CASSLGDEQYF
.,TRBJ2-5,.,TRBV7-2,TGTGCCAGCAGCTTAATTAGCGGCTTTCAAGAGACCCAGTACTTC,CASSLISGFQETQYF
.,TRBJ2-3,.,TRBV25-1,TGTGCCAGCGGGCCTTCCCAGCGCAACACAGATACGCAGTATTTT,CASGPSQRNTDTQYF
few,TRBJ2-5,.,TRBV9,TGTGCCAGCAGCGTAGAGGAAGAGACCCAGTACTTC,CASSVEEETQYF
.,TRBJ2-1,.,TRBV19,TGTGCCAATAGCGGCTCCTACAATGAGCAGTTCTTC,CANSGSYNEQFF
once,TRBJ2-6,.,TRBV11-2,TGTGCCAGCAGCTTAGGTCCAGCCAACGTCCTGACTTTC,CASSLGPANVLTF
.,TRBJ1-4,TRBD1,TRBV9,TGTGCCAGCAGCCCGGGGGACAGGCCTAATGAAAAACTGTTTTTT,CASSPGDRPNEKLFF
once,TRBJ1-2,.,TRBV7-9,TGTGCCAGCAGCTCGACTGAGAACTATGGCTACACCTTC,CASSSTENYGYTF
.,TRBJ1-1,.,TRBV30,TGTGCCTGGAGTCAAAGTGGGTTCCGTATGAACACTGAAGCTTTCTTT,CAWSQSGFRMNTEAFF
.,TRBJ2-7,TRBD1,TRBV9,TGTGCCAGCAGCTCCAACAGGGGGGATTCCTACGAGCAGTACTTC,CASSSNRGDSYEQYF
.,TRBJ2-2,TRBD1,TRBV5-1,TGCGCCAGCAGCTTGGATTGGACAGGGGACACCGGGGAGCTGTTTTTT,CASSLDWTGDTGELFF